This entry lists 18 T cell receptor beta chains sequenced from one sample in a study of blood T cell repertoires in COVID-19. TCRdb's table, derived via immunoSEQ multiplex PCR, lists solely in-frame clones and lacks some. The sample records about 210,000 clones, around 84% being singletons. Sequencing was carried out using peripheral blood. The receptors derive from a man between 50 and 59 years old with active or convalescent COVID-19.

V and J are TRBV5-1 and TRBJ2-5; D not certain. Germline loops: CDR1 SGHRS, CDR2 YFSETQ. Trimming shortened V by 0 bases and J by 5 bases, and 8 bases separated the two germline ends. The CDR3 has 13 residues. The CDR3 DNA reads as TGCGCCAGCAGCTTGGACTATGGGGAGACCCAGTACTTC. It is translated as CASSLDYGETQYF.

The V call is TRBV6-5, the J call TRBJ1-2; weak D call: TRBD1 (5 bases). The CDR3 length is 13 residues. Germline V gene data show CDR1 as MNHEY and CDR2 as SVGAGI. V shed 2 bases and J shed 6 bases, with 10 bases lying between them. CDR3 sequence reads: CASSYGQGHGYTF. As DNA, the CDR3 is TGTGCCAGCAGTTACGGGCAGGGCCATGGCTACACCTTC.

The DNA of the CDR3 is TGTGCCAGCAGCCTCCGGGGAGTGGAGGAGACCCAGTACTTC. Translating it yields CASSLRGVEETQYF. The rearrangement links TRBV3-1 (or the pseudogene TRBV3-2) to TRBJ2-5, with TRBD2 as a possible D gene (5 bases). Trimming left V 4 bases short and J 5 bases short, with 14 bases between. Germline assignment: CDR1 LGHDT and CDR2 YNNKEL (reference sequence). This CDR3 is 14 amino acids long.

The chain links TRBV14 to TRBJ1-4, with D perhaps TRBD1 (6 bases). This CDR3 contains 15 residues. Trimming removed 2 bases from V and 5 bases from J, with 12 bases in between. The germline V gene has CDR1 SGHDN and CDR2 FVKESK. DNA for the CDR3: TGTGCCAGCAGCCAACGGACAGTTCGAAATGAAAAACTGTTTTTT. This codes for CASSQRTVRNEKLFF. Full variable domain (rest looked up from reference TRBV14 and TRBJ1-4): EAGVTQFPSHSVIEKGQTVTLRCDPISGHDNLYWYRRVMGKEIKFLLHFVKESKQDESGMPNNRFLAERTGGTYSTLKVQPAELEDSGVYFCASSQRTVRNEKLFFGSGTQLSVL.

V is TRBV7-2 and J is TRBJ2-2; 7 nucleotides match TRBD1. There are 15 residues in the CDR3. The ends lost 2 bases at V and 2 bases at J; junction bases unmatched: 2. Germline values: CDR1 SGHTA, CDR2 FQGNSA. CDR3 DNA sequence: TGTGCCAGCAGCTTACGACAGGGAAACACCGGGGAGCTGTTTTTT. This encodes CASSLRQGNTGELFF.

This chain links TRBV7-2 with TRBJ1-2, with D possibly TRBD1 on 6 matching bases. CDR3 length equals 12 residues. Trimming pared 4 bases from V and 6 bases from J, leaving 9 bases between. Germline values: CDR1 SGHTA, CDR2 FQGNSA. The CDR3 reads CASSSTGHGYTF. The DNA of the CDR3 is TGTGCCAGCAGCTCTACAGGGCATGGCTACACCTTC. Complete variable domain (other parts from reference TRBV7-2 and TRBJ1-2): GAGVSQSPSNKVTEKGKDVELRCDPISGHTALYWYRQSLGQGLEFLIYFQGNSAPDKSGLPSDRFSAERTGGSVSTLTIQRTQQEDSAVYLCASSSTGHGYTFGSGTRLTVV.

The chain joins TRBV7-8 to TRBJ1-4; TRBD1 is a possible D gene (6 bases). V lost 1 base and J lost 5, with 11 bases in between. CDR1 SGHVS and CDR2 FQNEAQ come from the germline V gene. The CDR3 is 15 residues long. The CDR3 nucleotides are TGTGCCAGCAGCTTAGGGACAGCTTCAAATGAAAAACTGTTTTTT. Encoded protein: CASSLGTASNEKLFF.

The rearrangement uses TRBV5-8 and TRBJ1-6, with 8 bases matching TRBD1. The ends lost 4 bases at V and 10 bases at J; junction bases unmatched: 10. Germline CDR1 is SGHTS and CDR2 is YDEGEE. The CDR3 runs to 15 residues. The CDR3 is CASSLSPGQGSPLHF. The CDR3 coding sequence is TGTGCCAGCAGCCTCTCACCCGGACAGGGATCACCCCTCCACTTT.

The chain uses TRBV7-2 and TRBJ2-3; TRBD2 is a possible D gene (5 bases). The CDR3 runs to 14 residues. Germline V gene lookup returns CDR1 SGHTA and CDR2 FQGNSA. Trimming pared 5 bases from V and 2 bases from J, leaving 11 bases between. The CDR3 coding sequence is TGTGCCAGCAGCCCGGACTGGGACACAGATACGCAGTATTTT. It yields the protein CASSPDWDTDTQYF.

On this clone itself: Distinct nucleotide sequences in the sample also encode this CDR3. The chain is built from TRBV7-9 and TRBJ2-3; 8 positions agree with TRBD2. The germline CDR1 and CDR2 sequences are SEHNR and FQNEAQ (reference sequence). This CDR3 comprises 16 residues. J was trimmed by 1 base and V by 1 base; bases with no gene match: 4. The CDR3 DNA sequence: TGTGCCAGCAGCTTAGGTCTAGCGGGCCGCACAGATACGCAGTATTTT. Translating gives CASSLGLAGRTDTQYF.

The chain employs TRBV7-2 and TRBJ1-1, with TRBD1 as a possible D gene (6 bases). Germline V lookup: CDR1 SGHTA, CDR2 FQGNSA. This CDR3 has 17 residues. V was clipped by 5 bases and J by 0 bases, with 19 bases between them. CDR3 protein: CASSPGDGGLMNTEAFF. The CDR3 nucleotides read TGTGCCAGCAGCCCTGGGGACGGGGGGCTCATGAACACTGAAGCTTTCTTT.

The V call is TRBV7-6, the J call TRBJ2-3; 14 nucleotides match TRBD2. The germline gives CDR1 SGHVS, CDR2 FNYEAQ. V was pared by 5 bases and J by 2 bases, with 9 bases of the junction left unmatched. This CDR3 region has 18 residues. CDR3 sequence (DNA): TGTGCCAGCAGCAGACTAGCGGGAGGGGGGGCCTACACAGATACGCAGTATTTT. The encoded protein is CASSRLAGGGAYTDTQYF.

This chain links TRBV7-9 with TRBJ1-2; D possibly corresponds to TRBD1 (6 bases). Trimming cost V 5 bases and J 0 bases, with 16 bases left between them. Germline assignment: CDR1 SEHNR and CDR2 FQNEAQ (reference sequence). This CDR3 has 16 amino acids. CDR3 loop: CASSVTQGISNYGYTF. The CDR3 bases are TGTGCCAGCAGCGTTACCCAGGGGATCTCTAACTATGGCTACACCTTC.

CDR3 sequence (DNA): TGTGCCAGCAGTGTTACAGGTGACGAGCAGTACGTC. Translated, it gives CASSVTGDEQYV. The rearrangement links TRBV2 to TRBJ2-7, with a tentative D call TRBD1 (5 bases). Trimming shortened V by 4 bases and J by 5 bases, and 9 bases separated the two germline ends. In germline, CDR1 is SNHLY, CDR2 FYNNEI. This CDR3 spans 12 amino acids.

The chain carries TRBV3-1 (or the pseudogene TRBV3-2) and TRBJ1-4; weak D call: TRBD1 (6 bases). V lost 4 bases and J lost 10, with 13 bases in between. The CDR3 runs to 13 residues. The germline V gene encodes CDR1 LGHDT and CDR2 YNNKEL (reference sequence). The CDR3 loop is CASSPGQPAKLFF. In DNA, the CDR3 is TGTGCCAGCAGCCCCGGACAGCCCGCAAAACTGTTTTTT.

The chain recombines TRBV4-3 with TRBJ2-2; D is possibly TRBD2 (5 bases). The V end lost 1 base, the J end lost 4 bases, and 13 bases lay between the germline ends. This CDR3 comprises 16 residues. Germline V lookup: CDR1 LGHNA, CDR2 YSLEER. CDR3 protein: CASSQGVEGSTGELFF. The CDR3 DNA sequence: TGCGCCAGCAGCCAAGGGGTCGAGGGAAGCACCGGGGAGCTGTTTTTT.

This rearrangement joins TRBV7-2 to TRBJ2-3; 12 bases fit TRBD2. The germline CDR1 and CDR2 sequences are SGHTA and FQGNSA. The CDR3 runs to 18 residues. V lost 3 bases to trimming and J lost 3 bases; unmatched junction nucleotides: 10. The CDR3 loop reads CASSLRPITSGRTDTQYF. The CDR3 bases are TGTGCCAGCAGCTTGCGGCCGATTACTAGCGGGAGGACAGATACGCAGTATTTT.

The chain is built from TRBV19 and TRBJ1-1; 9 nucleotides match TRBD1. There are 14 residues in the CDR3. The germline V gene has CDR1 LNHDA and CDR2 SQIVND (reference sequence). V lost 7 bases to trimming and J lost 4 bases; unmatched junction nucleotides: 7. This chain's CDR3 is CASTLTGGGTEAFF. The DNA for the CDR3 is TGTGCCAGTACCCTGACAGGGGGAGGCACTGAAGCTTTCTTT. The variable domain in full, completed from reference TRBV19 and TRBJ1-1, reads DGGITQSPKYLFRKEGQNVTLSCEQNLNHDAMYWYRQDPGQGLRLIYYSQIVNDFQKGDIAEGYSVSREKKESFPLTVTSAQKNPTAFYLCASTLTGGGTEAFFGQGTRLTVV.